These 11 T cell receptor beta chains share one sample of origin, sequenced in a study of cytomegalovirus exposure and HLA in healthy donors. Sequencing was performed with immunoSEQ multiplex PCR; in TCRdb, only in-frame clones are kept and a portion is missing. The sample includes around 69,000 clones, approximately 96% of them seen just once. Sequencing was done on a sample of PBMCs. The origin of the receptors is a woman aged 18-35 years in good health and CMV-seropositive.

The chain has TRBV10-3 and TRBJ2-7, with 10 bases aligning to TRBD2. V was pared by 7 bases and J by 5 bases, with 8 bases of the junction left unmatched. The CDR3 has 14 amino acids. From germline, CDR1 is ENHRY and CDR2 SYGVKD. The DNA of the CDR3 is TGTGCCATCACTCCTAGCGGGAGAACCCACGAGCAGTACTTC. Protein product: CAITPSGRTHEQYF.

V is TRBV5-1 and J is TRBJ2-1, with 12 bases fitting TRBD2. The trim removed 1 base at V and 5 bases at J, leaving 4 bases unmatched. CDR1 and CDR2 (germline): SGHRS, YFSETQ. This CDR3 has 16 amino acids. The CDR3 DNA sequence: TGCGCCAGCAGCTTGAAGGGACTAGCGGGCGACAATGAGCAGTTCTTC. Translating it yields CASSLKGLAGDNEQFF.

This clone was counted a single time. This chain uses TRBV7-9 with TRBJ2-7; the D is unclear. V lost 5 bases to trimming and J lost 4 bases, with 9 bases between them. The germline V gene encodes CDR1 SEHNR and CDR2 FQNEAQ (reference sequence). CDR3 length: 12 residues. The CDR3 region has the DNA TGTGCCAGCAGCCAGTTCGGGTACGAGCAGTACTTC. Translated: CASSQFGYEQYF. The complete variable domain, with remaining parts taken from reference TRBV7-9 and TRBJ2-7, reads DTGVSQNPRHKITKRGQNVTFRCDPISEHNRLYWYRQTLGQGPEFLTYFQNEAQLEKSRLLSDRFSAERPKGSFSTLEIQRTEQGDSAMYLCASSQFGYEQYFGPGTRLTVT.

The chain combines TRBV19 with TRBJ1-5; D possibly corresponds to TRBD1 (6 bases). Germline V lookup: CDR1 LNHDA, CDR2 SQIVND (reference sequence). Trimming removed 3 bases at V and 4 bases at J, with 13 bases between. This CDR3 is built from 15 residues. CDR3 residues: CASSMVPGANQPQHF. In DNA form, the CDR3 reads TGTGCCAGTAGTATGGTTCCAGGGGCAAATCAGCCCCAGCATTTT.

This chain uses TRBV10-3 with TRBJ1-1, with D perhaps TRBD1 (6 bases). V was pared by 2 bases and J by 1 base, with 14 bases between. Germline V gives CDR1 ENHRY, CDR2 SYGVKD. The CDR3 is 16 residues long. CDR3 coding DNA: TGTGCCATCAGTGAGGGTTTGGGGGCCGGGAACACTGAAGCTTTCTTT. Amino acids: CAISEGLGAGNTEAFF.

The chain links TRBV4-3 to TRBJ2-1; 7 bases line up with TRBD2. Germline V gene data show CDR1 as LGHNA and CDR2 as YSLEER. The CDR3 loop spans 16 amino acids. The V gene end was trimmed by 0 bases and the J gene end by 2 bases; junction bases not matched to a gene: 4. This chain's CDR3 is CASSQDLTSPYNEQFF. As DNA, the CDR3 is TGCGCCAGCAGCCAAGATCTGACTAGCCCCTACAATGAGCAGTTCTTC.

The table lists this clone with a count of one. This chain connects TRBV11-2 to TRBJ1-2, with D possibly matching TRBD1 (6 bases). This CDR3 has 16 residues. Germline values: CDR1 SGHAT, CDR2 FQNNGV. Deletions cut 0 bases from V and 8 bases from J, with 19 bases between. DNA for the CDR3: TGTGCCAGCAGCTTAGATGCGACAGGCTCAAGGAGGGGCTACACCTTC. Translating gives CASSLDATGSRRGYTF.

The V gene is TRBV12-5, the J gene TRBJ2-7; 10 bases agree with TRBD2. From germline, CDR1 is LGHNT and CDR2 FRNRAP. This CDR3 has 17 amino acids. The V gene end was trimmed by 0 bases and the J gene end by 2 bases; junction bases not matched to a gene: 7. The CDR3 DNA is TGTGCTAGTGGTTTGGTACGGCTAGCGGGAGTGACCTACGAGCAGTACTTC. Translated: CASGLVRLAGVTYEQYF.

The CDR3 spells CASSYSRGRGDTEAFF. The CDR3 region has the DNA TGTGCCAGCAGTTACTCGAGGGGCAGGGGGGATACTGAAGCTTTCTTT. V gene TRBV6-5 combines with J gene TRBJ1-1; 7 nucleotides match TRBD1. V lost 0 bases to trimming and J lost 5 bases; unmatched junction nucleotides: 9. There are 16 residues in the CDR3. Germline V gene data show CDR1 as MNHEY and CDR2 as SVGAGI.

The CDR3 region has the DNA TGTGCCAGTAGTATTTTTGGCAATAGCAATCAGCCCCAGCATTTT. As protein: CASSIFGNSNQPQHF. The gene calls are TRBV19 and TRBJ1-5; D gene ambiguous. The CDR3 is 15 amino acids. Germline V lookup: CDR1 LNHDA, CDR2 SQIVND (reference sequence). V was trimmed by 3 bases and J by 0 bases, leaving 9 bases between them.

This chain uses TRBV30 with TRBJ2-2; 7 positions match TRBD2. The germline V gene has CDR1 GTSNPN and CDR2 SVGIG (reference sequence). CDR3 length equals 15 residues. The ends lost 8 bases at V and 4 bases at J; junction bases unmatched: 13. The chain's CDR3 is CATELTPGGTGELFF. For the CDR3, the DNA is TGTGCCACTGAACTGACACCGGGAGGCACCGGGGAGCTGTTTTTT.